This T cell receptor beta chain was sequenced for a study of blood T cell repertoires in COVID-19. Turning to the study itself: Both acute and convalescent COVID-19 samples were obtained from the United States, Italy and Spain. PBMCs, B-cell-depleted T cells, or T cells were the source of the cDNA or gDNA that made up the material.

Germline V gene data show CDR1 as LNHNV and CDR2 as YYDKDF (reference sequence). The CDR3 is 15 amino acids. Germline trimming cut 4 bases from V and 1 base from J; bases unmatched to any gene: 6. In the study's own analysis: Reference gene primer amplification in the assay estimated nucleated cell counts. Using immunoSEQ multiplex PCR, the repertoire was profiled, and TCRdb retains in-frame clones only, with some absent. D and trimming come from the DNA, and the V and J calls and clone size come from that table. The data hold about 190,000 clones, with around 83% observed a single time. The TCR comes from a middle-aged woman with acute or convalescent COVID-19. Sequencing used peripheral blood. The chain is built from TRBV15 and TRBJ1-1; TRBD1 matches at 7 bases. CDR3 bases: TGTGCCACCAGCACCCCGACAGGGTGGAACACTGAAGCTTTCTTT. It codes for CATSTPTGWNTEAFF.